A selection of T cell receptor beta chains follows, all from one sample in a study of spatial heterogeneity in lung cancer. From the 5' RACE reads, TCRdb called clonotypes with MiXCR, one entry per CDR3 protein. The repertoire holds tens of thousands of distinct CDR3 sequences, with over 4.5% as singletons. The material sequenced was PBMCs, taken at surgery. These TCRs come from a male donor with early-stage non-small cell lung cancer. Both conserved end residues are part of each CDR3. Each record gives: V gene, D gene, clone size, J gene, CDR3 DNA, CDR3 protein. The D gene is left open where the match is weak. Only part of the rows carry a size: once, few, many, or a class if the clone is expanded.

v_call: TRBV9
d_call: NA
clone_size: NA
j_call: TRBJ2-2
cdr3_nt: TGTGCCAGCAGCGTACAGGGGTACACCGGGGAGCTGTTTTTT
cdr3_aa: CASSVQGYTGELFF

v_call: TRBV11-1
d_call: NA
clone_size: many
j_call: TRBJ2-3
cdr3_nt: TGTGCCAGCAGCTTAGGCAGCGGCACAGATACGCAGTATTTT
cdr3_aa: CASSLGSGTDTQYF

v_call: TRBV27
d_call: NA
clone_size: many
j_call: TRBJ2-4
cdr3_nt: TGTGCCAGCAGCCGCAGGGGTTCCAAAAACATTCAGTACTTC
cdr3_aa: CASSRRGSKNIQYF

v_call: TRBV19
d_call: NA
clone_size: many
j_call: TRBJ2-1
cdr3_nt: TGTGCCAGCAATAGCAGGGGACGAGGGGATGAGCAGTTCTTC
cdr3_aa: CASNSRGRGDEQFF

v_call: TRBV5-4
d_call: TRBD2
clone_size: few
j_call: TRBJ2-5
cdr3_nt: TGTGCCAGCAGCTTAAGCGGGGGGACCCAAGAGACCCAGTACTTC
cdr3_aa: CASSLSGGTQETQYF

v_call: TRBV28
d_call: NA
clone_size: many
j_call: TRBJ1-1
cdr3_nt: TGTGCCAGCAGTTTTTACGGTTCGGGCACTGAAGCTTTCTTT
cdr3_aa: CASSFYGSGTEAFF

v_call: TRBV7-8
d_call: TRBD1
clone_size: few
j_call: TRBJ2-1
cdr3_nt: TGTGCCAGCAGCTCTCGACAGGGGGCGGTGAATGAGCAGTTCTTC
cdr3_aa: CASSSRQGAVNEQFF

v_call: TRBV27
d_call: NA
clone_size: few
j_call: TRBJ1-1
cdr3_nt: TGTGCCAGCAGCTCACGGGCGAGCACTGAAGCTTTCTTT
cdr3_aa: CASSSRASTEAFF

v_call: TRBV20-1
d_call: TRBD1
clone_size: many
j_call: TRBJ2-7
cdr3_nt: TGCAGTGCTAGAGTGGTGGACAGGGGGCCCTACGAGCAGTACTTC
cdr3_aa: CSARVVDRGPYEQYF

v_call: TRBV29-1
d_call: NA
clone_size: many
j_call: TRBJ2-3
cdr3_nt: TGCAGCGTTGTGGGAAAGGTATCAGATACGCAGTATTTT
cdr3_aa: CSVVGKVSDTQYF

v_call: TRBV20-1
d_call: TRBD1
clone_size: NA
j_call: TRBJ1-4
cdr3_nt: TGCAGTGCTACACCCGCCGGGACAGGGGGAACGGAAAAACTGTTTTTT
cdr3_aa: CSATPAGTGGTEKLFF

v_call: TRBV11-2
d_call: TRBD2
clone_size: many
j_call: TRBJ2-1
cdr3_nt: TGTGCCAGCAGCTTCATAGCGGGCTCCTACAATGAGCAGTTCTTC
cdr3_aa: CASSFIAGSYNEQFF

v_call: TRBV5-4
d_call: NA
clone_size: NA
j_call: TRBJ2-7
cdr3_nt: TGTGCCAGCAGCCCTCGGAGCTCCTACGAGCAGTACTTC
cdr3_aa: CASSPRSSYEQYF

v_call: TRBV7-2
d_call: NA
clone_size: many
j_call: TRBJ2-7
cdr3_nt: TGTGCCAGCAGCTTGGGAAGGCCCTACGAGCAGTACTTC
cdr3_aa: CASSLGRPYEQYF

v_call: TRBV5-1
d_call: TRBD1
clone_size: few
j_call: TRBJ1-1
cdr3_nt: TGCGCCAGCAGCCAGGGGGTGAACACTGAAGCTTTCTTT
cdr3_aa: CASSQGVNTEAFF

v_call: TRBV19
d_call: TRBD2
clone_size: many
j_call: TRBJ2-7
cdr3_nt: TGTGCCAGTAGTATCGCGCCCCCGGGACTAGCGGGACCCTCCTCCTACGAGCAGTACTTC
cdr3_aa: CASSIAPPGLAGPSSYEQYF

v_call: TRBV6-5
d_call: NA
clone_size: many
j_call: TRBJ2-3
cdr3_nt: TGTGCCAGCAGTTACAACGGAGATACGCAGTATTTT
cdr3_aa: CASSYNGDTQYF

v_call: TRBV9
d_call: TRBD2
clone_size: few
j_call: TRBJ2-1
cdr3_nt: TGTGCCAGCAGCGTAGGTATAGCGGGGAGGGGTAATGAGCAGTTCTTC
cdr3_aa: CASSVGIAGRGNEQFF

v_call: TRBV6-6
d_call: NA
clone_size: many
j_call: TRBJ2-1
cdr3_nt: TGTGCCAGCACCATCAATGGTGGTGAGCAGTTCTTC
cdr3_aa: CASTINGGEQFF

v_call: TRBV6-2/TRBV6-3
d_call: NA
clone_size: NA
j_call: TRBJ2-3
cdr3_nt: TGTGCCAGCAGTTTGGGGGCTAGATCGGTTGATACGCAGTATTTT
cdr3_aa: CASSLGARSVDTQYF

v_call: TRBV7-2
d_call: TRBD2
clone_size: many
j_call: TRBJ2-7
cdr3_nt: TGTGCCAGCAGCTATGGGACTAGCTACGAGCAGTACTTC
cdr3_aa: CASSYGTSYEQYF

v_call: TRBV28
d_call: NA
clone_size: many
j_call: TRBJ2-3
cdr3_nt: TGTGCCTCATCAGGGAGAACCGGACTAGATACGCAGTATTTT
cdr3_aa: CASSGRTGLDTQYF

v_call: TRBV30
d_call: NA
clone_size: many
j_call: TRBJ1-1
cdr3_nt: TGTGCCTATTACAGAATCCAAGCTTTCTTT
cdr3_aa: CAYYRIQAFF

v_call: TRBV7-3
d_call: TRBD2
clone_size: many
j_call: TRBJ2-5
cdr3_nt: TGTGCCAGCAGCCACGCGGGAGGGCGGGAGACCCAGTACTTC
cdr3_aa: CASSHAGGRETQYF

v_call: TRBV3-1
d_call: TRBD1
clone_size: many
j_call: TRBJ2-2
cdr3_nt: TGTGCCAGCAGCCAAGGATATGGGACAGCGAACACCGGGGAGCTGTTTTTT
cdr3_aa: CASSQGYGTANTGELFF

v_call: TRBV6-2/TRBV6-3
d_call: TRBD2
clone_size: many
j_call: TRBJ2-5
cdr3_nt: TGTGCCAGCAGTTACCCCTCTAGCGGGAGAGAGACCCAGTACTTC
cdr3_aa: CASSYPSSGRETQYF

v_call: TRBV10-3
d_call: NA
clone_size: many
j_call: TRBJ2-1
cdr3_nt: TGTGCCATCAGTGACAGGGTCGATGAGCAGTTCTTC
cdr3_aa: CAISDRVDEQFF

v_call: TRBV18
d_call: NA
clone_size: NA
j_call: TRBJ2-3
cdr3_nt: TGTGCCAGCTCATCACAGGGTTTCGGAGATACGCAGTATTTT
cdr3_aa: CASSSQGFGDTQYF

v_call: TRBV6-5
d_call: NA
clone_size: many
j_call: TRBJ1-2
cdr3_nt: TGTGCCAGCAGCAACAGAGGGTATGGCTACACCTTC
cdr3_aa: CASSNRGYGYTF

v_call: TRBV6-2/TRBV6-3
d_call: NA
clone_size: many
j_call: TRBJ1-2
cdr3_nt: TGTGCCAGCAGTTACCCGTATGACAGCTATGGCTACACCTTC
cdr3_aa: CASSYPYDSYGYTF

v_call: TRBV12-3/TRBV12-4
d_call: NA
clone_size: few
j_call: TRBJ2-5
cdr3_nt: TGTGCCAGCAGCCTACGGGGGGCGGGAGAGACCCAGTACTTC
cdr3_aa: CASSLRGAGETQYF

v_call: TRBV27
d_call: NA
clone_size: many
j_call: TRBJ2-7
cdr3_nt: TGTGCCAGCCATAGGAGGGGAAGAAGCTCCTACGAGCAGTACTTC
cdr3_aa: CASHRRGRSSYEQYF

v_call: TRBV11-2
d_call: NA
clone_size: many
j_call: TRBJ2-7
cdr3_nt: TGTGCCAGCAGTCCTGGGGGGTACGAGCAGTACTTC
cdr3_aa: CASSPGGYEQYF

v_call: TRBV27
d_call: TRBD2
clone_size: large
j_call: TRBJ2-1
cdr3_nt: TGTGCCAGCAGTCCTAATAGCGGGAACTACAATGAGCAGTTCTTC
cdr3_aa: CASSPNSGNYNEQFF

v_call: TRBV7-2
d_call: NA
clone_size: many
j_call: TRBJ2-5
cdr3_nt: TGTGCCAGCAGCCTCCTAGGGACCGAGCAAGAGACCCAGTACTTC
cdr3_aa: CASSLLGTEQETQYF

v_call: TRBV15
d_call: NA
clone_size: many
j_call: TRBJ2-1
cdr3_nt: TGTGCCACCAGCAGAGAGAGGGTCTACAATGAGCAGTTCTTC
cdr3_aa: CATSRERVYNEQFF

v_call: TRBV2
d_call: NA
clone_size: many
j_call: TRBJ2-7
cdr3_nt: TGTGCCAGCAGGGCTTTCTCTCTCCGGGACCTCTCTTCCCACCGACGCGGCGAGCAGTACTTC
cdr3_aa: CASRAFSLRDLSSHRRGEQYF

v_call: TRBV5-1
d_call: NA
clone_size: few
j_call: TRBJ2-7
cdr3_nt: TGCGCCAGCAGCTCCAATGAATACGAGCAGTACTTC
cdr3_aa: CASSSNEYEQYF

v_call: TRBV5-6
d_call: TRBD1
clone_size: many
j_call: TRBJ1-4
cdr3_nt: TGTGCCAGCAGCCGGGGACAGAGGAATGAAAAACTGTTTTTT
cdr3_aa: CASSRGQRNEKLFF

v_call: TRBV7-9
d_call: NA
clone_size: many
j_call: TRBJ2-2
cdr3_nt: TGTGCCAGCAGCTTGGACAAGTCCGGGGAGCTGTTTTTT
cdr3_aa: CASSLDKSGELFF

v_call: TRBV4-1
d_call: TRBD2
clone_size: NA
j_call: TRBJ2-3
cdr3_nt: TGCGCCAGCAGCCAAGAGTCTCGGGGCGGGGGGACCCTGTATACGCAGTATTTT
cdr3_aa: CASSQESRGGGTLYTQYF

v_call: TRBV30
d_call: TRBD1
clone_size: NA
j_call: TRBJ1-5
cdr3_nt: TGTGCCTGGAACAGGGGTTCGGGTCAGCCCCAGCATTTT
cdr3_aa: CAWNRGSGQPQHF

v_call: TRBV5-1
d_call: NA
clone_size: few
j_call: TRBJ2-2
cdr3_nt: TGCGCCAGCAGCGAACAGCAAGCGAACACCGGGGAGCTGTTTTTT
cdr3_aa: CASSEQQANTGELFF

v_call: TRBV7-2
d_call: NA
clone_size: many
j_call: TRBJ2-7
cdr3_nt: TGTGCCAGCAGCCCCCGGACAGACTACGAGCAGTACTTC
cdr3_aa: CASSPRTDYEQYF

v_call: TRBV11-2
d_call: NA
clone_size: many
j_call: TRBJ2-5
cdr3_nt: TGTGCCAGCAGCTTAACGGCGGGTAGAGAGACCCAGTACTTC
cdr3_aa: CASSLTAGRETQYF

v_call: TRBV5-1
d_call: NA
clone_size: many
j_call: TRBJ2-7
cdr3_nt: TGCGCCAGCAGCCACCCCGACGGAACCTCCTACGAGCAGTACTTC
cdr3_aa: CASSHPDGTSYEQYF

v_call: TRBV11-2
d_call: TRBD2
clone_size: many
j_call: TRBJ2-5
cdr3_nt: TGTGCCAGCAGCGGGACTAGCGGGGGGGCCTTGACCCAGTACTTC
cdr3_aa: CASSGTSGGALTQYF

v_call: TRBV6-6
d_call: NA
clone_size: many
j_call: TRBJ2-2
cdr3_nt: TGTGCCAGCAGTTACTCGCAGGACCACCCCACCGGGGAGCTGTTTTTT
cdr3_aa: CASSYSQDHPTGELFF

v_call: TRBV7-2
d_call: TRBD1
clone_size: NA
j_call: TRBJ1-5
cdr3_nt: TGTGCCAGCAGCTTAGACGGGACAGGGGGCCTTAGCAATCAGCCCCAGCATTTT
cdr3_aa: CASSLDGTGGLSNQPQHF

v_call: TRBV19
d_call: TRBD1
clone_size: many
j_call: TRBJ1-5
cdr3_nt: TGTGCCAGTGGGGGGACAGGCAATCAGCCCCAGCATTTT
cdr3_aa: CASGGTGNQPQHF

v_call: TRBV4-3
d_call: NA
clone_size: NA
j_call: TRBJ2-3
cdr3_nt: TGCGCCAGCAGCCGGGGACAACCAGATACGCAGTATTTT
cdr3_aa: CASSRGQPDTQYF

v_call: TRBV6-5
d_call: NA
clone_size: many
j_call: TRBJ1-1
cdr3_nt: TGTGCCAGCAGCCGGACAGAGAACACTGAAGCTTTCTTT
cdr3_aa: CASSRTENTEAFF

v_call: TRBV7-6
d_call: NA
clone_size: many
j_call: TRBJ2-7
cdr3_nt: TGTGCCAGCAGCTTAGCTCACCGGAGTAACTACGAGCAGTACTTC
cdr3_aa: CASSLAHRSNYEQYF